This T cell receptor beta chain originates from a study of shared clonotypes between healthy human individuals. TCRdb's table, derived via immunoSEQ multiplex PCR, lists solely in-frame clones and lacks some. The sample records more than 2 million clones, 95% being singletons. Notes on this clone: Its specificity is not known.

Trimming removed 6 bases at V and 5 bases at J, with 17 bases between. Looked up from germline, CDR1 is SNHLY and CDR2 is FYNNEI. The CDR3 sequence is 15 residues long. Broader study findings: A small donor pool kept down the genetic and exposure-history diversity that was represented. Investigators collected only blood, and repertoires in tissues likely differ. In general, naive subsets displayed greater estimated richness than memory subsets did.

The specimen was naive CD4+ T cells sorted from blood. Subset noted: CD45RA+ positively selected. This chain connects TRBV2 to TRBJ1-5; D is undetermined. This clonotype was sampled from a man younger than 35 in good health. In DNA form, the CDR3 reads TGTGCCAGCAGAACCTGGGGTCTTGGGGATCAGCCCCAGCATTTT. This sequence encodes CASRTWGLGDQPQHF.